This T cell receptor beta chain was identified in a study of shared clonotypes between healthy human individuals. V shed 7 bases and J shed 4 bases, with 14 bases lying between them. CDR3 length: 14 amino acids. Germline CDR1 and CDR2: SGHNT and YYREEE (reference sequence). Repertoires were generated with immunoSEQ multiplex PCR, while TCRdb's copy carries only in-frame clones and drops some. The table has 800,000 to 1,200,000 clones, more than 75% seen once. Sequenced input: memory CD4+ T cells from PBMCs. As for subset: CD45RA-negative fraction. This TCR derives from a man aged 18 to 30 in good health. Some clones in this sample may be carry-over from other donors' samples. The chain recombines TRBV5-4 with TRBJ2-2, with D tentatively TRBD2 (5 bases). The chain's CDR3 is CASLRSGGTGELFF. The CDR3 coding sequence is TGTGCCAGCTTAAGAAGCGGAGGCACCGGGGAGCTGTTTTTT.